Listed below are T cell receptor beta chains from one sample, sequenced in a study of T-cell memory formation after mild COVID-19. TCRdb analysed the 5' RACE reads with MiXCR anew, one entry per CDR3 protein. The sample includes some 320,000 distinct CDR3 sequences, roughly 15% of them seen just once. Sequencing was carried out using PBMCs or a T cell subset sorted from them (not recorded which). These receptor sequences come from a young man who had mild COVID-19 (a few samples of this study predate the infection). Cell type and time point are not known. CDR3s include the opening cysteine and the closing phenylalanine or tryptophan. The order of the fields is D gene, V gene, J gene, clone size, CDR3 DNA, CDR3 protein. D genes are given only for firm matches. The listing skips clone size in some rows; elsewhere it reads once, few, many or a size class.

D gene: TRBD1; V gene: TRBV4-2; J gene: TRBJ2-1; clone size: -; CDR3 DNA: TGTGCCAGCAGCGGAACAGGGGGCGGCTCCTACAATGAGCAGTTCTTC; CDR3 protein: CASSGTGGGSYNEQFF
D gene: -; V gene: TRBV7-3; J gene: TRBJ2-1; clone size: -; CDR3 DNA: TGTGCCAGCGGTGAGGGTCGCATCGAGCAGTTCTTC; CDR3 protein: CASGEGRIEQFF
D gene: TRBD1; V gene: TRBV5-4; J gene: TRBJ1-1; clone size: -; CDR3 DNA: TGTGCCAGCAGCATCGGGGACAGGACCATGAACACTGAAGCTTTCTTT; CDR3 protein: CASSIGDRTMNTEAFF
D gene: -; V gene: TRBV5-1; J gene: TRBJ2-3; clone size: -; CDR3 DNA: TGCGCCAGCAGACTACCCAGGTCAGATACGCAGTATTTT; CDR3 protein: CASRLPRSDTQYF
D gene: TRBD2; V gene: TRBV7-2; J gene: TRBJ2-3; clone size: -; CDR3 DNA: TGTGCCAGCAGCCAACTAGCGGCTAGCACAGATACGCAGTATTTT; CDR3 protein: CASSQLAASTDTQYF
D gene: -; V gene: TRBV7-2; J gene: TRBJ1-5; clone size: few; CDR3 DNA: TGTGCCAGCAGCTTCTCTGACGGGAGCAATCAGCCCCAGCATTTT; CDR3 protein: CASSFSDGSNQPQHF
D gene: TRBD1; V gene: TRBV19; J gene: TRBJ1-2; clone size: -; CDR3 DNA: TGTGCCAGTAGTATGGGACAGGGTATCGTTCTCGATGGCTACACCTTC; CDR3 protein: CASSMGQGIVLDGYTF
D gene: -; V gene: TRBV11-2; J gene: TRBJ2-1; clone size: -; CDR3 DNA: TGTGCCAGCAGTCAAACCCGTTTGATAGGGGCGCAGGCCTACAATGAGCAGTTCTTC; CDR3 protein: CASSQTRLIGAQAYNEQFF
D gene: TRBD1; V gene: TRBV7-8; J gene: TRBJ1-4; clone size: -; CDR3 DNA: TGTGCCAGCAGCTTAGCAATCGGACAGGGGAGTGCAACTAATGAAAAACTGTTTTTT; CDR3 protein: CASSLAIGQGSATNEKLFF
D gene: TRBD1; V gene: TRBV28; J gene: TRBJ1-6; clone size: -; CDR3 DNA: TGTGCCAGCAGGACCACCGGGACAGGGCAGTCACCCCTCCACTTT; CDR3 protein: CASRTTGTGQSPLHF
D gene: TRBD2; V gene: TRBV7-2; J gene: TRBJ2-5; clone size: -; CDR3 DNA: TGTGCCAGCAGCACTCAGCGGGGGGGAACCCAAGAGACCCAGTACTTC; CDR3 protein: CASSTQRGGTQETQYF
D gene: -; V gene: TRBV4-1; J gene: TRBJ1-5; clone size: -; CDR3 DNA: TGCGCCAGCAGCCAAGGAGTAAAGGGTGATCAGCCCCAGCATTTT; CDR3 protein: CASSQGVKGDQPQHF
D gene: -; V gene: TRBV3-1; J gene: TRBJ2-3; clone size: -; CDR3 DNA: TGTGCCAGCAGCCAAGATCAAGCGACCCCGACAGATACGCAGTATTTT; CDR3 protein: CASSQDQATPTDTQYF
D gene: -; V gene: TRBV6-5; J gene: TRBJ1-5; clone size: -; CDR3 DNA: TGTGCCAGCAGTTACTCCGGCGGGCTAGATCAGCCCCAGCATTTT; CDR3 protein: CASSYSGGLDQPQHF
D gene: TRBD2; V gene: TRBV19; J gene: TRBJ2-4; clone size: -; CDR3 DNA: TGTGCCAGTAGTTTCTTCCTAGCGGAAAACATTCAGTACTTC; CDR3 protein: CASSFFLAENIQYF
D gene: TRBD1; V gene: TRBV2; J gene: TRBJ2-2; clone size: -; CDR3 DNA: TGTGCCAGCAGCGGACAGGGGGGAACCGGGGAGCTGTTTTTT; CDR3 protein: CASSGQGGTGELFF
D gene: -; V gene: TRBV6-1; J gene: TRBJ2-3; clone size: few; CDR3 DNA: TGTGCCAGCAGCGGGGACGAGCCTAGCACAGATACGCAGTATTTT; CDR3 protein: CASSGDEPSTDTQYF